Listed here is a single T cell receptor (beta chain). What it recognizes is unknown. Ophthalmopathy in the patients scored at least 3 on Clinical Activity Score and at least 4 on NOSPECS grade, lasting under 3 months. This entry comes from a study of T cells in Graves' hyperthyroidism and ophthalmopathy. Regarding the study as a whole: Before onset, ophthalmopathy was predicted by the model a median around 6.5 months earlier.

The germline CDR1 and CDR2 sequences are LNHDA and SQIVND (reference sequence). The CDR3 totals 14 residues. V gave up 5 bases and J gave up 2 bases, with 12 bases separating them. TCR beta CDR3 regions were amplified from RNA transcripts. The HTBI primer set served for first-round RT-PCR of the TCR CDR3. A single record per CDR3 protein comes from TCRdb applying MiXCR to the multiplex PCR reads. The sample has more than 300,000 distinct CDR3 sequences; 15% to 20% are singletons. The J gene is TRBJ1-1, the V gene TRBV19; D gene unclear. The sequenced sample consisted of blood. The receptor comes from a man in his late teens or twenties with Graves' ophthalmopathy. CDR3 DNA sequence: TGTGCCAGTAGTCAGTACCGCCCAAACACTGAAGCTTTCTTT. This gives the protein CASSQYRPNTEAFF.